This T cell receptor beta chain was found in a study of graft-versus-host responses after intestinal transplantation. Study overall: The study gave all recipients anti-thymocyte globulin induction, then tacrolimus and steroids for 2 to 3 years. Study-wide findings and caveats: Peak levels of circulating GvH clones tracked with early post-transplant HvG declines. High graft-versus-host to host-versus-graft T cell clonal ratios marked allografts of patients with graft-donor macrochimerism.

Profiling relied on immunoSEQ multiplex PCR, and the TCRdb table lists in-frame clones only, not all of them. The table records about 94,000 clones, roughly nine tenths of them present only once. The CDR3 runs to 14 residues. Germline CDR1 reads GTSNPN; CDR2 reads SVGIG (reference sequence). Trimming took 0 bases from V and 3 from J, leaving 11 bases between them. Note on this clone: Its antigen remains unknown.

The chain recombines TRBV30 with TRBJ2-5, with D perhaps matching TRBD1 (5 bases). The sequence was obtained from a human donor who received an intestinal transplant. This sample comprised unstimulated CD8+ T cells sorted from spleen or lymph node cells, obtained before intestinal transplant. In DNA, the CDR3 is TGTGCCTGGAGTGTACTGCAGGGAAAAGAGACCCAGTACTTC. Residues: CAWSVLQGKETQYF.